This entry features one T cell receptor beta chain sequence. Its antigen is undetermined. The entry originates in a study of shared clonotypes between healthy human individuals. The overall study: Three plates were used per donor for CD4 naive, three for CD4 memory, two for CD8 naive and one for CD8 memory. Study results and caveats: Tissues were not sampled, only blood, and their repertoires likely differ. Rarefaction demonstrated incomplete sorted-subset sequencing despite large depth.

Deep level was the assay's run setting. The table came from immunoSEQ multiplex PCR; TCRdb's copy has only in-frame clones and leaves some out. The repertoire consists of under 1,900,000 clones, with 98% occurring once and the leading ten covering over 0.3%. The CDR3 has 17 residues. The V gene's germline CDR1 is SGHKS and CDR2 YYEKEE (reference sequence). With 3 bases clipped from V and 5 bases from J, the junction kept 14 bases outside the gene matches. Sequencing input: naive CD4+ T cells sorted from blood. The subset here: CD45RA+ positively selected. The TCR comes from a man aged 25-45 years in good health. The chain carries TRBV5-5 and TRBJ2-5, with 9 bases lining up with TRBD1. Here the CDR3 reads CASSSDYRGRDGETQYF. The CDR3 nucleotides read TGTGCCAGCAGCTCAGACTACAGGGGGCGCGACGGGGAGACCCAGTACTTC.